The source of this T cell receptor beta chain is a study of early T cells in non-severe SARS-CoV-2 infection. V was shortened by 2 bases and J by 0 bases, with 7 bases between the two germline ends. The CDR3 has 15 residues. Germline V CDR1 and CDR2: LGHNA, YSLEER. Individual cDNA molecules were tagged with unique molecular identifiers, the study reported. TCRdb re-analysed the 5' RACE reads in MiXCR, keeping a single row per CDR3 protein. Altogether some 70,000 distinct CDR3 sequences are present, just under 5% being singletons, with the ten largest covering roughly 5%. The clonotype originates from an adult who was a healthcare worker with PCR-confirmed SARS-CoV-2 infection or an uninfected control (not recorded which). The material sequenced was whole blood. The rearrangement joins TRBV4-3 to TRBJ1-4; maybe TRBD1 (5 bases). The CDR3 DNA follows: TGCGCCAGCAGCCAAATGACAGCAACTAATGAAAAACTGTTTTTT. Encoded protein: CASSQMTATNEKLFF.